Listed below are T cell receptor beta chains from one sample, sequenced in a study of blood T cell repertoires in COVID-19. Data came from immunoSEQ multiplex PCR; TCRdb stores just in-frame clones and leaves some out. The table lists around 250,000 clones, roughly 89% of them singletons, with around 3% in the top ten. The sample consisted of peripheral blood. These receptors originate from a woman in her thirties with active or convalescent COVID-19. CDR3s include the opening cysteine and the closing phenylalanine or tryptophan. A D gene is named only where the DNA matches it firmly. Clone sizes are given selectively: once, few, many, or a class where the clone is expanded.

TRBD2	TRBV6-5	TRBJ2-3	.	CASSLSAGVTDTQYF	TGTGCCAGCAGCCTATCAGCGGGGGTTACAGATACGCAGTATTTT
TRBD1	TRBV6-6	TRBJ1-2	few	CASSSTRQGRSYGYTF	TGTGCCAGCAGTTCCACGAGACAGGGGCGCAGCTATGGCTACACCTTC
.	TRBV7-9	TRBJ1-2	.	CASSLSQGVGYTF	TGTGCCAGCAGCTTATCCCAGGGCGTGGGCTACACCTTC
TRBD1	TRBV24-1	TRBJ2-3	.	CATSDRTGSTDTQYF	TGTGCCACCAGTGATCGGACAGGGAGCACAGATACGCAGTATTTT
.	TRBV10-3	TRBJ2-3	once	CAISESIPGRSTDTQYF	TGTGCCATCAGTGAGTCGATTCCAGGGCGGAGCACAGATACGCAGTATTTT
.	TRBV6-5	TRBJ1-1	.	CASSYRGAVRNTEAFF	TGTGCCAGCAGTTACCGGGGGGCAGTGAGGAACACTGAAGCTTTCTTT
.	TRBV6-5	TRBJ2-3	once	CASSYLGATSTDTQYF	TGTGCCAGCAGTTATTTGGGGGCAACTAGCACAGATACGCAGTATTTT
.	TRBV5-1	TRBJ1-2	.	CASSRGEDNYGYTF	TGCGCCAGCAGCCGAGGCGAGGATAACTATGGCTACACCTTC
TRBD1	TRBV5-1	TRBJ1-6	.	CASRTAAGQGGSPLHF	TGCGCCAGTCGAACCGCGGCGGGACAGGGCGGTTCACCCCTCCACTTT
.	TRBV28	TRBJ2-1	.	CASSSPRDWGSGEQFF	TGTGCCAGCAGTTCACCCCGGGACTGGGGATCAGGGGAGCAGTTCTTC
.	TRBV7-9	TRBJ1-1	.	CASRRGQGGTEAFF	TGTGCCAGCAGACGGGGACAAGGGGGCACTGAAGCTTTCTTT
.	TRBV18	TRBJ1-5	few	CASSGSPNQPQHF	TGTGCCAGCTCGGGGAGCCCGAATCAGCCCCAGCATTTT
TRBD1	TRBV18	TRBJ1-6	.	CASSPVSTRTGYSPLHF	TGTGCCAGCTCCCCAGTGTCGACGAGGACAGGGTATTCACCCCTCCACTTT
.	TRBV6-2/TRBV6-3	TRBJ1-2	.	CASSYKAGYNYGYTF	TGTGCCAGCAGTTACAAGGCAGGGTATAACTATGGCTACACCTTC
.	TRBV4-3	TRBJ2-3	.	CASSQGLRADTQYF	TGCGCCAGCAGCCAAGGGCTCAGGGCAGATACGCAGTATTTT
TRBD1	TRBV15	TRBJ1-5	.	CATSDRDSNQPQHF	TGTGCCACCAGCGACAGGGATAGCAATCAGCCCCAGCATTTT
.	TRBV11-2	TRBJ2-3	.	CASSLSDGGTDTQYF	TGTGCCAGCAGCTTGTCCGACGGGGGAACAGATACGCAGTATTTT
.	TRBV15	TRBJ1-4	.	CATSSPGSPTNEKLFF	TGTGCCACCAGCAGCCCCGGGTCCCCAACTAATGAAAAACTGTTTTTT
.	TRBV4-2	TRBJ2-7	.	CASSQTSDRFYEQYF	TGTGCCAGCAGTCAGACTTCCGACCGATTCTACGAGCAGTACTTC
TRBD2	TRBV18	TRBJ2-3	.	CASSPNSGGLADTQYF	TGTGCCAGCTCACCCAATAGCGGGGGGTTGGCAGATACGCAGTATTTT
.	TRBV7-3	TRBJ1-1	.	CASSEQGYTEAFF	TGTGCCAGCAGCGAGCAGGGGTACACTGAAGCTTTCTTT
.	TRBV9	TRBJ2-2	.	CASSVYSGVSGELFF	TGTGCCAGCAGCGTTTATTCCGGGGTCTCCGGGGAGCTGTTTTTT
.	TRBV30	TRBJ1-2	.	CALAGRPPRNYGYTF	TGTGCCCTAGCGGGCAGGCCACCACGAAACTATGGCTACACCTTC
.	TRBV19	TRBJ1-2	.	CASRVSGTLYEDGYTF	TGTGCCAGTAGAGTCTCCGGGACACTCTACGAAGACGGCTACACCTTC
TRBD1	TRBV4-1	TRBJ2-1	once	CASSPRDRGSNNEQFF	TGCGCCAGCAGCCCGAGGGACAGGGGATCAAACAATGAGCAGTTCTTC
TRBD2	TRBV5-5	TRBJ2-3	once	CASRHWTSLDTQYF	TGTGCCAGCAGACACTGGACTAGTCTGGATACGCAGTATTTT
.	TRBV6-6	TRBJ2-7	.	CASTLTKDYEQYF	TGTGCCAGCACCCTAACCAAAGACTACGAGCAGTACTTC
.	TRBV6-6	TRBJ2-5	.	CASSYKVEQETQYF	TGTGCCAGCAGTTACAAGGTGGAGCAAGAGACCCAGTACTTC
TRBD1	TRBV7-9	TRBJ2-5	.	CASSLPRDRGEETQYF	TGTGCCAGCAGCCTCCCCCGGGACAGAGGAGAAGAGACCCAGTACTTC
.	TRBV5-1	TRBJ2-5	once	CASSLRGGQETQYF	TGCGCCAGCAGCTTGCGCGGGGGCCAGGAGACCCAGTACTTC
.	TRBV25-1	TRBJ2-5	.	CASSDPGQYQETQYF	TGTGCCAGCAGTGATCCAGGCCAGTACCAAGAGACCCAGTACTTC
.	TRBV19	TRBJ1-6	.	CASSMARGDEVSPLHF	TGTGCCAGTAGTATGGCTCGCGGGGATGAAGTTTCACCCCTCCACTTT
.	TRBV5-1	TRBJ2-1	.	CASSRLPDSNEQFF	TGCGCCAGCAGCCGACTCCCGGACAGCAATGAGCAGTTCTTC
.	TRBV7-9	TRBJ2-7	.	CASSLSGLTYEQYF	TGTGCCAGCAGCTTGAGTGGGCTGACCTACGAGCAGTACTTC
TRBD1	TRBV25-1	TRBJ1-2	.	CASRGDRGDGYTF	TGTGCCAGCAGGGGGGACAGGGGGGATGGCTACACCTTC
TRBD2	TRBV5-1	TRBJ2-1	.	CASSLSYSGGNYNEQFF	TGCGCCAGCAGCTTGAGTTATAGCGGGGGTAACTACAATGAGCAGTTCTTC
.	TRBV2	TRBJ2-7	once	CASSVGQSSYEQYF	TGTGCCAGCAGCGTTGGACAGTCATCCTACGAGCAGTACTTC
.	TRBV2	TRBJ1-2	.	CASTHTGRANYGYTF	TGTGCCAGCACCCATACAGGGCGAGCTAACTATGGCTACACCTTC
TRBD1	TRBV5-1	TRBJ1-2	.	CASSLERTGWNGYTF	TGCGCCAGCAGCTTGGAACGGACAGGTTGGAACGGCTACACCTTC
TRBD2	TRBV7-9	TRBJ2-5	.	CASSWGGIQETQYF	TGTGCCAGCAGCTGGGGGGGGATCCAAGAGACCCAGTACTTC
TRBD2	TRBV7-3	TRBJ2-3	.	CASSSAPPSGGEDTQYF	TGTGCCAGCAGTTCCGCCCCCCCTAGCGGGGGTGAAGATACGCAGTATTTT
.	TRBV3-1/TRBV3-2	TRBJ1-2	.	CASSPQGMEYGYTF	TGTGCCAGCAGCCCTCAGGGTATGGAATATGGCTACACCTTC
TRBD2	TRBV10-2	TRBJ2-1	.	CASSESRAHSGGLYNEQFF	TGCGCCAGCAGTGAGTCTCGGGCTCATAGCGGGGGCCTCTACAATGAGCAGTTCTTC
.	TRBV5-5	TRBJ1-6	.	CASSLSGGTGNSPLHF	TGTGCCAGCAGCCTGAGCGGGGGCACGGGGAATTCACCCCTCCACTTT
.	TRBV4-3	TRBJ2-3	.	CASSQGPTDTQYF	TGCGCCAGCAGCCAGGGCCCCACAGATACGCAGTATTTT
TRBD1	TRBV4-3	TRBJ1-2	.	CASSWDRVLKGYTF	TGCGCCAGCAGCTGGGACAGGGTTTTAAAGGGCTACACCTTC
TRBD1	TRBV9	TRBJ2-3	.	CASSARTGSTDTQYF	TGTGCCAGCAGCGCCCGGACAGGTAGCACAGATACGCAGTATTTT
TRBD2	TRBV7-7	TRBJ2-1	.	CASSSQLAGRFHNEQFF	TGTGCTAGCAGCTCCCAGTTAGCGGGGCGATTTCACAATGAGCAGTTCTTC
.	TRBV7-3	TRBJ2-7	once	CASSLSTGSYEQYF	TGTGCCAGCAGCTTAAGTACAGGGTCCTACGAGCAGTACTTC
.	TRBV6-6	TRBJ1-5	.	CASKGGNQPQHF	TGTGCCAGCAAAGGGGGCAATCAGCCCCAGCATTTT
.	TRBV9	TRBJ2-3	.	CASSVGPPSTQYF	TGTGCCAGCAGCGTAGGGCCCCCCAGTACGCAGTATTTT